The 11 T cell receptor beta chains listed next were all sequenced from one sample in a study of cytomegalovirus exposure and HLA in healthy donors (dated by TCRdb to about 2017). Libraries were prepared through the immunoSEQ multiplex PCR assay. The multiplex PCR relied on a mix of 60 forward primers for TCR Vbeta segments and 13 reverse primers for TCR Jbeta segments. What TCRdb holds here is the immuneACCESS table cut down to in-frame rearrangements. Part of the clones is not present; checked against another copy, under half of the missing clones reflect an unresolved V gene, and the others are unexplained. The sample yields over 90,000 clones; roughly 77% were counted once. The ten largest clonotypes hold approximately 10% of the sample. Input material: PBMCs. These receptors all stem from a woman between 18 and 29 years old in good health and CMV-seropositive.

The rearrangement links TRBV28 to TRBJ2-1; D may be TRBD2 (6 bases). V was pared by 3 bases and J by 6 bases, with 12 bases between. Germline V lookup: CDR1 MDHEN, CDR2 SYDVKM. This CDR3 comprises 14 residues. CDR3 in DNA: TGTGCCAGCAGTTTGCCGGGACTTTTCAATGAGCAGTTCTTC. Protein: CASSLPGLFNEQFF.

V gene TRBV7-9 combines with J gene TRBJ2-2, with D unclear. The CDR3 contains 16 residues. V was trimmed by 2 bases and J by 4 bases, leaving 14 bases between them. CDR1 and CDR2 from the germline V gene are SEHNR and FQNEAQ (reference sequence). CDR3 sequence (DNA): TGTGCCAGCAGCTTAAGAAAAGAGGTGGGCACCGGGGAGCTGTTTTTT. It is translated as CASSLRKEVGTGELFF.

The V and J genes are TRBV5-5 and TRBJ1-2; D might be TRBD1 (5 bases). V gave up 1 base and J gave up 4 bases, with 11 bases separating them. Germline CDR1 and CDR2: SGHKS and YYEKEE (reference sequence). CDR3 length: 14 amino acids. Written as DNA, the CDR3 is TGTGCCAGCAGCTTGTTAGGGGCTGGCTATGGCTACACCTTC. Amino acid sequence: CASSLLGAGYGYTF.

This chain uses TRBV5-4 with TRBJ1-2, with D unclear. The CDR3 covers 14 residues. CDR1 is SGHNT and CDR2 is YYREEE in the germline V gene (reference sequence). V lost 4 bases to trimming and J lost 5 bases, with 15 bases between them. The CDR3 region has the DNA TGTGCCAGCAGCCATCGGACGGAGGAGTATGGCTACACCTTC. Translating gives CASSHRTEEYGYTF.

This clone occurred once. V is TRBV27 and J is TRBJ2-1; 9 bases map to TRBD2. The CDR3 is 14 amino acids. J was trimmed by 4 bases and V by 3 bases; bases with no gene match: 1. From germline, CDR1 is MNHEY and CDR2 SMNVEV (reference sequence). The DNA for the CDR3 is TGTGCCAGCAGTTTTGGACTAGCGTACAATGAGCAGTTCTTC. Translated: CASSFGLAYNEQFF.

The chain joins TRBV5-5 to TRBJ1-1; D is undetermined. This CDR3 has 15 amino acids. CDR1 SGHKS and CDR2 YYEKEE come from the germline V gene (reference sequence). The germline V and J ends were trimmed by 0 bases and 1 base, with 10 bases remaining between them. CDR3 residues: CASSLGGQPNTEAFF. The DNA of the CDR3 is TGTGCCAGCAGCTTGGGAGGCCAGCCGAACACTGAAGCTTTCTTT.

The chain links TRBV19 to TRBJ2-7; D gene ambiguous. The CDR3 length is 14 residues. CDR1 is LNHDA, CDR2 SQIVND, per germline (reference sequence). V lost 0 bases, J lost 4 bases, and 10 bases lay in between. CDR3 nucleotide sequence: TGTGCCAGTAGTATAGATCCGACGCGGTACGAGCAGTACTTC. It yields the protein CASSIDPTRYEQYF.

The chain joins TRBV12-5 to TRBJ1-1; 10 bases are shared with TRBD1. Germline V gene sequence: CDR1 LGHNT, CDR2 FRNRAP. Losses at the gene ends were 6 bases for V and 7 bases for J; bases not matched to a gene: 14. The CDR3 extends over 16 amino acids. The CDR3 is CASGKPPGQGINEAFF. In DNA form, the CDR3 reads TGTGCTAGTGGAAAACCTCCGGGACAGGGGATAAATGAAGCTTTCTTT.

V usage is TRBV6-5 and J usage is TRBJ2-3; 8 nucleotides agree with TRBD2. There are 15 residues in the CDR3. Unmatched junction bases numbered 6, after V lost 2 bases and J lost 5 bases. Germline-derived CDR1 and CDR2 are MNHEY and SVGAGI. In nucleotides, the CDR3 is TGTGCCAGCAGTTACGGCGGGGGGCGTGGAGATACGCAGTATTTT. Amino acid sequence: CASSYGGGRGDTQYF.

This rearrangement joins TRBV7-9 to TRBJ1-5, with D unclear. V was shortened by 1 base and J by 1 base, with 14 bases between the two germline ends. CDR3 length equals 17 residues. The germline V gene has CDR1 SEHNR and CDR2 FQNEAQ (reference sequence). For the CDR3, the DNA is TGTGCCAGCAGCTTAGGGGCAGCCAGATCGAGCAATCAGCCCCAGCATTTT. It yields the protein CASSLGAARSSNQPQHF.

V usage is TRBV19 and J usage is TRBJ1-2, with D tentatively TRBD1 (6 bases). V was clipped by 8 bases and J by 4 bases, with 14 bases between them. Germline V gene lookup returns CDR1 LNHDA and CDR2 SQIVND (reference sequence). The length of the CDR3 is 13 residues. The CDR3 region has the DNA TGTGCCAGTCAAGGACAGCCATCCTATGGCTACACCTTC. Amino acids: CASQGQPSYGYTF.